The rows below give T cell receptor beta chains drawn from one sample of a study of blood T cell repertoires in COVID-19. Data came from immunoSEQ multiplex PCR; TCRdb stores just in-frame clones and leaves some out. Found here are over 100,000 clones, over 75% of them singletons; the top ten hold around 9.9%. Source material: peripheral blood. The receptors were gathered from a man older than 75 with acute or convalescent COVID-19. Both conserved end residues are part of each CDR3. The order of the fields is V gene, D gene, clone size, J gene, CDR3 protein, CDR3 DNA. The D gene is left open where the match is weak. Rows may omit the clone size; those that give it use once, few, many or a size class.

TRBV7-2	TRBD2	-	TRBJ2-3	CASSFGLAGSTDTQYF	TGTGCCAGCAGCTTCGGACTAGCGGGTAGCACAGATACGCAGTATTTT
TRBV4-3	TRBD2	few	TRBJ2-5	CASSQDPPLAGVETQYF	TGCGCCAGCAGCCAAGACCCACCACTAGCGGGAGTTGAGACCCAGTACTTC
TRBV5-1	-	-	TRBJ1-1	CASSLTGRGTEAFF	TGCGCCAGCAGCCTAACAGGGAGGGGCACTGAAGCTTTCTTT
TRBV2	TRBD1	-	TRBJ2-7	CASIYRDSYEQYF	TGTGCCAGCATATACCGGGACAGCTACGAGCAGTACTTC
TRBV27	-	-	TRBJ1-5	CASSNGQFKPQHF	TGTGCCAGCAGCAATGGACAGTTCAAGCCCCAGCATTTT
TRBV12-3/TRBV12-4	-	-	TRBJ1-2	CASRDGGNGYTF	TGTGCCAGCAGGGATGGAGGGAATGGCTACACCTTC
TRBV19	-	-	TRBJ1-2	CALAGALSYGYTF	TGTGCCCTTGCGGGGGCTTTAAGCTATGGCTACACCTTC
TRBV9	TRBD1	-	TRBJ2-1	CASSFDRGDNEQFF	TGTGCCAGCAGCTTCGACAGGGGCGACAATGAGCAGTTCTTC
TRBV19	TRBD1	once	TRBJ2-1	CASSIVGTGGNEQFF	TGTGCCAGTAGTATAGTGGGGACAGGGGGCAATGAGCAGTTCTTC
TRBV3-1/TRBV3-2	TRBD2	few	TRBJ2-1	CASSTGTSSRNEQFF	TGTGCCAGCAGCACCGGGACTAGCAGTAGGAATGAGCAGTTCTTC
TRBV5-6	-	-	TRBJ1-1	CASSRGTGRDAEAFF	TGTGCCAGCAGCCGTGGAACCGGGAGGGACGCTGAAGCTTTCTTT
TRBV19	-	-	TRBJ1-3	CASIAMSSGNTIYF	TGTGCCAGTATCGCAATGAGCTCTGGAAACACCATATATTTT
TRBV7-7	-	-	TRBJ2-5	CASSSAAGARKETQYF	TGTGCCAGCAGTTCTGCGGCAGGGGCAAGAAAAGAGACCCAGTACTTC
TRBV18	-	once	TRBJ1-3	CASSLGFLSGNTIYF	TGTGCCAGCTCACTCGGGTTTCTCTCTGGAAACACCATATATTTT
TRBV6-1	TRBD1	-	TRBJ2-3	CASSAKRTGSTDTQYF	TGTGCCAGCAGTGCCAAAAGGACAGGGAGCACAGATACGCAGTATTTT
TRBV4-1	-	-	TRBJ1-4	CASSQGALSEKLFF	TGCGCCAGCAGCCAAGGGGCCCTTAGTGAAAAACTGTTTTTT
TRBV5-1	-	once	TRBJ1-1	CASSQRGLGGTEAFF	TGCGCCAGCAGCCAACGGGGCCTCGGGGGCACTGAAGCTTTCTTT